This is a list of T cell receptor beta chains from one sample in a study of CD8 T cells in Susac syndrome. In TCRdb, the immunoSEQ multiplex PCR reads were re-called with MiXCR into one record per CDR3 protein. The table shows about 240,000 distinct CDR3 sequences, with about 96% occurring only once. The sample was CD4+ T cells from PBMCs. The receptors here all came from a human donor with Susac syndrome. The CDR3 runs from the conserved cysteine through the conserved F or W. Fields, in order: clone size, V gene, J gene, D gene, CDR3 protein, CDR3 DNA. D genes are given only for firm matches. The size field is filled for only some rows; it gives once, few, many or a size class.

.,TRBV7-3,TRBJ2-2,TRBD2,CASSLRGLAGNTGELFF,TGTGCCAGCAGCTTAAGAGGACTAGCGGGAAACACCGGGGAGCTGTTTTTT
.,TRBV11-2,TRBJ2-1,.,CASSLGGGTYNEQFF,TGTGCCAGCAGCTTAGGTGGGGGTACCTACAATGAGCAGTTCTTC
.,TRBV5-4,TRBJ1-4,TRBD1,CASSPGTGDEKLFF,TGTGCCAGCAGCCCAGGGACAGGAGATGAAAAACTGTTTTTT
.,TRBV14,TRBJ2-5,TRBD2,CASSQGSLPSGGQETQYF,TGTGCCAGCAGCCAAGGATCCTTACCTTCGGGAGGGCAAGAGACCCAGTACTTC
.,TRBV9,TRBJ1-1,TRBD1,CASSPDRWDKGAFF,TGTGCCAGCAGCCCGGACAGGTGGGACAAAGGAGCTTTCTTT
.,TRBV19,TRBJ1-5,.,CASSIVQGGNQPQHF,TGTGCCAGTAGTATAGTTCAGGGAGGCAATCAGCCCCAGCATTTT
.,TRBV25-1,TRBJ2-7,.,CASSESGVRYEQYF,TGTGCCAGCAGTGAATCCGGGGTGCGCTACGAGCAGTACTTC
once,TRBV2,TRBJ2-1,.,CASSRDDGNEQFF,TGTGCCAGCAGTAGGGACGATGGGAATGAGCAGTTCTTC
once,TRBV25-1,TRBJ2-4,TRBD1,CASSDLQGAQTIQYF,TGTGCCAGCAGTGACCTACAGGGGGCGCAGACCATTCAGTACTTC
.,TRBV4-1,TRBJ2-1,TRBD2,CASSQNGLAVDEQFF,TGCGCCAGCAGCCAAAACGGACTAGCGGTGGATGAGCAGTTCTTC
.,TRBV7-9,TRBJ2-1,.,CASSLVSHEQFF,TGTGCCAGCAGCTTAGTCTCGCATGAGCAGTTCTTC
.,TRBV27,TRBJ1-5,.,CASSSAHRGQPQHF,TGTGCCAGCAGTTCAGCCCATCGGGGGCAGCCCCAGCATTTT
.,TRBV20-1,TRBJ2-2,.,CSAQTGMGSGLAGELFF,TGCAGTGCCCAGACGGGGATGGGTAGTGGTTTAGCCGGGGAGCTGTTTTTT
.,TRBV20-1,TRBJ2-7,TRBD1,CSARAVRGDRAYEQYF,TGCAGTGCTAGAGCGGTTAGAGGGGACAGGGCCTACGAGCAGTACTTC
once,TRBV4-2,TRBJ1-2,.,CASSLRRAGNLGGGYTF,TGTGCCAGCAGCCTACGGCGGGCAGGGAATTTGGGGGGTGGCTACACCTTC